These T cell receptor beta chains were read from a single sample in a study of T cell responses to AZD1222 COVID-19 vaccine. Using immunoSEQ multiplex PCR, the repertoire was profiled, and TCRdb retains in-frame clones only, with some absent. The repertoire holds 100,000 to 110,000 clones, with roughly 91% as singletons. The source material was peripheral blood, sampled on day 0 of AZD1222 vaccination. These receptors came from an adult in good health. The CDR3 runs from the conserved cysteine through the conserved F or W. The D gene is left open where the match is weak. Part of the rows lack a size; the others show once, few, many or a class for expanded clones.

TRBV5-1,NA,TRBJ1-3,NA,CASSLGPERGNTIYF,TGCGCCAGCAGCTTGGGCCCGGAACGGGGAAACACCATATATTTT
TRBV2,TRBD2,TRBJ2-2,NA,CASREGLAGWTGELFF,TGTGCCAGCAGAGAAGGACTAGCGGGGTGGACCGGGGAGCTGTTTTTT
TRBV10-2,NA,TRBJ2-1,few,CASSGRRTNNEQFF,TGCGCCAGCAGTGGGCGAAGGACAAACAATGAGCAGTTCTTC
TRBV27,NA,TRBJ2-7,NA,CASSPHPRGGVYEQYF,TGTGCCAGCAGCCCACACCCACGCGGAGGGGTCTACGAGCAGTACTTC
TRBV3-1/TRBV3-2,TRBD2,TRBJ2-5,once,CASSPGEAGETETQYF,TGTGCCAGCAGCCCAGGAGAAGCGGGAGAAACGGAGACCCAGTACTTC
TRBV4-2,NA,TRBJ2-5,NA,CASSQAIGWVETQYF,TGTGCCAGCAGCCAGGCGATTGGATGGGTTGAGACCCAGTACTTC
TRBV6-6,NA,TRBJ2-3,once,CASSYMVLADTQYF,TGTGCCAGCAGTTACATGGTGCTAGCAGATACGCAGTATTTT
TRBV30,NA,TRBJ2-2,few,CAWSVLQVTGELFF,TGTGCCTGGAGTGTACTACAAGTAACAGGGGAGCTGTTTTTT
TRBV3-1/TRBV3-2,TRBD1,TRBJ1-1,NA,CASSLYRGNTEAFF,TGTGCCAGCAGCCTCTACAGGGGGAACACTGAAGCTTTCTTT
TRBV28,NA,TRBJ2-1,NA,CASSHRTTNNEQFF,TGTGCCAGCAGTCACAGGACTACTAACAATGAGCAGTTCTTC
TRBV6-5,NA,TRBJ2-5,NA,CASSPGFGETQYF,TGTGCCAGCAGTCCAGGGTTTGGAGAGACCCAGTACTTC
TRBV18,NA,TRBJ1-2,NA,CASSPGKGYTF,TGTGCCAGCTCACCAGGGAAGGGCTACACCTTC
TRBV28,TRBD2,TRBJ2-7,NA,CASSLSGGSYEQYF,TGTGCCAGCAGTTTGAGTGGCGGGAGTTACGAGCAGTACTTC
TRBV24-1,TRBD2,TRBJ2-1,NA,CATSDFTSGRGDEQFF,TGTGCCACCAGTGATTTCACCAGCGGGAGGGGCGATGAGCAGTTCTTC
TRBV28,TRBD1,TRBJ1-5,NA,CASRTGTNQPQHF,TGTGCCAGCCGGACAGGGACCAATCAGCCCCAGCATTTT
TRBV29-1,NA,TRBJ1-4,NA,CSVAPPGLATNEKLFF,TGCAGCGTTGCCCCCCCAGGACTGGCAACTAATGAAAAACTGTTTTTT
TRBV5-5,NA,TRBJ1-2,NA,CASSSGRWDNYGYTF,TGTGCCAGCAGCTCCGGAAGATGGGATAACTATGGCTACACCTTC